This TCR beta chain is drawn from a study of Ad26.COV2.S vaccination and SARS-CoV-2 variants (dated by TCRdb to the early 2020s). Broadly, across the study: Vaccine-arm donors came from COV1001, a multicentre, randomized, double-blind, placebo-controlled phase I-IIa trial of Ad26.COV2.S in healthy adults. Trial participants were randomized into five groups of five: low-dose or high-dose Ad26.COV2.S given once or twice, or placebo on both occasions. A total of approximately 32 samples were included in the TCR-sequenced set, comprising 19 Ad26.COV2.S vaccine recipients, 5 placebo recipients and 8 SARS-CoV-2 convalescent individuals. Blinding of investigators to trial group allocation was maintained during experiments and outcome assessment. Dosing of Ad26.COV2.S was intramuscular, at either 5x10^10 or 1x10^11 viral particles, delivered as one shot or as two shots spaced 56 days apart. TCRbeta repertoire sequencing was used to assess the specificity and breadth of SARS-CoV-2-reactive T cell receptors after Ad26.COV2.S vaccination.

As for this clone: The antigen it binds to is not known. No much larger clonotype is one base removed from it; base qualities were not supplied.

Broader findings and caveats from the paper: After vaccination, spike-specific CD8+ and CD4+ T cell responses were reported to show substantial breadth. According to the authors, total T cell responses may have been underestimated by the TCR breadth and depth analyses. Vaccine and placebo recipients had similar non-spike TCR breadth, a finding consistent with the vaccine containing only spike. Spike-specific TCR breadth was higher in Ad26.COV2.S recipients than in placebo recipients (P = 0.0014). Comparing responses between vaccine doses or regimens was not something the study was powered to do.

The immunoSEQ Assay was the method used to sequence TCRbeta CDR3 regions. After extraction, genomic DNA underwent amplification by bias-controlled multiplex PCR, followed by high-throughput sequencing. Processing in the source paper ran as follows. To quantify the absolute abundance of every unique TCRbeta CDR3 region, sequences were collapsed and filtered. T cell fraction was estimated by normalization of TCRbeta template counts to usable DNA, with usable DNA being measured through amplification of reference genes present in all nucleated cells. Repertoire TCRs were annotated as SARS-CoV-2-specific when V gene, CDR3 amino acid sequence and J gene were exactly matched to a known reactive TCR set. MIRA supplied the reference SARS-CoV-2 TCR set, which was filtered for enrichment in COVID-19-positive ImmuneCODE repertoires so that public or cross-reactive TCRs were removed. Drawing on the MIRA antigens, annotated TCRs were analysed further at the level of specific ORF or position within ORF. Breadth was defined as the number of annotated unique rearrangements divided by the total number of unique productive rearrangements, and depth was defined as the summed frequency of the annotated unique rearrangements. TCR breadth was compared between groups using two-sided Wilcoxon rank-sum tests. The table comes from immuneACCESS by way of TCRdb, which keeps in-frame sequences with V and J called. Part of the clones is missing from these tables; in studies checked, under half for an unresolved V gene and the rest for unknown reasons. That table furnishes V, J and clone size, whereas the DNA furnished D and trimming. The sample table records around 450,000 clones; roughly 87% of these occur just once. The biggest ten clones account for about 2.7% of the sample.

The sample's treatment or condition label, decoded: approximately 18 received Ad26.COV2.S at low or high dose, single or two shots; 5 received placebo; per-sample allocation not given. For vaccine and placebo recipients, repertoires were sequenced using samples collected on day 63 after the first injection. Between 29 July and 7 August 2020, Cohort 1b enrolled 20 to 30 adults aged 18-55 years at one site in Boston, USA. Ad26.COV2.S consisted of a replication-incompetent adenovirus type 26 vector by which a prefusion-stabilized SARS-CoV-2 spike protein from the original Wuhan strain was expressed. This sequence originates from a person aged 18 to 65 who received the Ad26.COV2.S COVID-19 vaccine or a placebo. Sequencing was performed on peripheral blood, taken in a trial of Ad26.COV2.S vaccine versus placebo.

The DNA is TGTGCCAGCAGCGGGGAACGGGGCACTGAAGCTTTCTTT. Translated, this is CASSGERGTEAFF. The rearrangement combines TRBV6-4 with TRBJ1-1; the D gene identity is not certain. A distance of 12 bases separates the germline ends of V and J, which lose 6 bases and 4 bases respectively. Per the germline V gene, MRHNA is the CDR1 and SNTAGT is the CDR2. Inclusive of the bounding cysteine and phenylalanine, the CDR3 is 13 residues long. Only the CDR3 DNA stays, 39 bases, in frame from base 1.